This T cell receptor beta chain was profiled in a study of blood T cell repertoires in COVID-19. The wider study: The cDNA or gDNA used as material had been derived from T cells, B-cell-depleted T cells, or PBMCs.

TCRdb's table, derived via immunoSEQ multiplex PCR, lists solely in-frame clones and lacks some. Altogether a few hundred thousand clones are present, approximately 85% being singletons, with the ten largest covering roughly 11%. Germline V CDR1 and CDR2: LGHNA, YNFKEQ. The CDR3 sequence is 13 residues long. The V end lost 4 bases, the J end lost 2 bases, and 8 bases lay between the germline ends. The specimen sequenced was peripheral blood. V usage is TRBV4-2 and J usage is TRBJ1-2; D may be TRBD1 (5 bases). The source of this sequence is a woman in her 70s with acute or convalescent COVID-19. CDR3 DNA sequence: TGTGCCAGCAGCCCCCAGGGCAACTATGGCTACACCTTC. Its translation is CASSPQGNYGYTF.